A single TCR beta chain is shown here with its context. Antigen: not known. The CDR3 totals 14 residues. V was clipped by 7 bases and J by 9 bases; unmatched bases: 8. The germline CDR1 and CDR2 sequences are WSHSY and SAAADI. The data stem from a study of shared clonotypes between healthy human individuals. General study findings and limits: The four-donor shared clonotypes exceeded non-shared clonotypes in generation probability, with non-shared ones scoring lower.

Assay used: immunoSEQ multiplex PCR; TCRdb lists only in-frame clones, some missing. Among roughly 700,000 clones listed, 74% were seen once. V usage is TRBV10-2 and J usage is TRBJ2-2, with 10 positions matching TRBD2. The sample taken for sequencing was memory CD4+ T cells sorted from blood. As to subset: CD45RA-negative fraction. The TCR originated in a woman aged 25-40 years in good health. The CDR3 nucleotides are TGCGCCAGCAAGGCTAGCGGGAGTGGGCGGGAGCTGTTTTTT. Translating gives CASKASGSGRELFF.